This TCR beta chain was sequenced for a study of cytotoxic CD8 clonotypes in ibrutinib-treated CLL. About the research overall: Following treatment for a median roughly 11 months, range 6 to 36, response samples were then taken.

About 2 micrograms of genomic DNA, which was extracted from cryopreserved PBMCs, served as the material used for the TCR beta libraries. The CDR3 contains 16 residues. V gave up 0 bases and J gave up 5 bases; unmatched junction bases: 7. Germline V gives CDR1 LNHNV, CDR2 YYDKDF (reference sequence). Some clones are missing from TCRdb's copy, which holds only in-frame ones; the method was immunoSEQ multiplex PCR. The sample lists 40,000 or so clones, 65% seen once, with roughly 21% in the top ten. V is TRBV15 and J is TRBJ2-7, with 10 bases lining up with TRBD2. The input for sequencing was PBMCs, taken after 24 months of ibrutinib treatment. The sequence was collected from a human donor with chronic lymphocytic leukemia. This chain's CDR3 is CATSREGLAGDNEQYF. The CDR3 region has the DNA TGTGCCACCAGCAGAGAGGGGCTAGCGGGAGATAACGAGCAGTACTTC.